The 26 T cell receptor beta chains given below trace back to one sample, sequenced in a study of Ad26.COV2.S vaccination and SARS-CoV-2 variants. The method was immunoSEQ multiplex PCR; TCRdb's version includes in-frame clones alone and lacks a portion of them. The sample carries 440,000 or so clones, around 92% recorded once. The sample's treatment: 19 received Ad26.COV2.S at low or high dose, single or two shots; about 5 received placebo; per-sample allocation not given. Each sample was drawn 63 days after the first injection (of vaccine or placebo). The sample in question was peripheral blood, obtained in a trial of Ad26.COV2.S vaccine versus placebo. These receptors were collected from a person between 18 and 60 years old who received the Ad26.COV2.S COVID-19 vaccine or a placebo.

The chain couples TRBV5-4 to TRBJ2-1, with 14 bases aligning to TRBD2. This CDR3 has 15 amino acids. Germline-derived CDR1 and CDR2 are SGHNT and YYREEE (reference sequence). V was clipped by 5 bases and J by 8 bases; unmatched bases: 6. The CDR3 sequence: CASSKGLAGVHEQFF. The CDR3 DNA follows: TGTGCCAGCAGTAAGGGACTAGCGGGGGTTCATGAGCAGTTCTTC.

The V and J genes are TRBV14 and TRBJ1-2; maybe TRBD1 (6 bases). V lost 4 bases to trimming and J lost 3 bases, with 21 bases between them. The germline V gene has CDR1 SGHDN and CDR2 FVKESK. CDR3 length equals 17 residues. This CDR3 is CASSLSGSWGADYGYTF. The CDR3 region has the DNA TGTGCCAGCAGCCTAAGCGGAAGTTGGGGGGCAGACTATGGCTACACCTTC.

J is TRBJ1-5 and V is TRBV27; D gene uncertain. The CDR3 has 13 residues. Germline V gene sequence: CDR1 MNHEY, CDR2 SMNVEV (reference sequence). Trimming cost V 5 bases and J 1 base, with 6 bases left between them. The CDR3 loop reads CASSEWSNQPQHF. The CDR3 bases are TGTGCCAGCAGTGAATGGAGCAATCAGCCCCAGCATTTT.

This chain links TRBV4-1 with TRBJ2-7, with 7 positions matching TRBD1. J lost 3 bases, V lost 5 bases, and 10 bases had no gene match. This CDR3 contains 15 residues. Germline V gene lookup returns CDR1 MGHRA and CDR2 YSYEKL. CDR3 loop: CASSMDGTEYYEQYF. Written as DNA, the CDR3 is TGCGCCAGCAGCATGGACGGGACAGAATACTACGAGCAGTACTTC.

The chain couples TRBV3-1 (or the pseudogene TRBV3-2) to TRBJ2-7, with D unresolved. Trimming left V 5 bases short and J 5 bases short, with 16 bases between. Per the germline V gene, CDR1 is LGHDT and CDR2 is YNNKEL (reference sequence). The CDR3 contains 14 residues. The CDR3 is CASSYRLSGDEQYF. Here the CDR3 DNA reads TGTGCCAGCAGCTATCGGCTATCAGGCGACGAGCAGTACTTC.

The chain couples TRBV6-2 or TRBV6-3 to TRBJ1-5; 7 nucleotides match TRBD1. The V gene end was trimmed by 6 bases and the J gene end by 6 bases; junction bases not matched to a gene: 5. CDR3 length: 13 residues. In germline, CDR1 is MNHEY, CDR2 SVGEGT. The CDR3 region is CASSQQGSQPQHF. In nucleotides, the CDR3 is TGTGCCAGCAGCCAACAGGGGTCTCAGCCCCAGCATTTT.

This clone was seen just once. The chain employs TRBV4-3 and TRBJ1-1; possible D gene TRBD1, 5 bases. CDR3 length: 13 amino acids. V lost 3 bases to trimming and J lost 4 bases, with 9 bases between them. Germline CDR1 LGHNA, CDR2 YSLEER. The CDR3 spells CASSHGTGTEAFF. The DNA of the CDR3 is TGCGCCAGCAGCCACGGGACGGGCACTGAAGCTTTCTTT.

The chain carries TRBV5-1 and TRBJ2-5; TRBD2 agrees at 13 bases. CDR3 length equals 16 residues. V shed 4 bases, J shed 5 bases, and the junction held 8 bases outside the gene matches. Germline V gene lookup returns CDR1 SGHRS and CDR2 YFSETQ. In DNA, the CDR3 is TGCGCCAGCAGCCGGACTAGCGGGGGAGTGGAGGAGACCCAGTACTTC. This sequence encodes CASSRTSGGVEETQYF.

V gene TRBV10-3 combines with J gene TRBJ2-7; 9 bases are shared with TRBD2. The CDR3 covers 14 residues. Germline lookup yields CDR1 ENHRY and CDR2 SYGVKD. With V trimmed by 9 bases and J by 5 bases, 11 bases remained unmatched. The CDR3 protein is CAITRAGGTDEQYF. CDR3 DNA: TGTGCCATAACGAGAGCGGGGGGCACGGACGAGCAGTACTTC.

The CDR3 loop is CASSPRDSYSPLHF. DNA of the CDR3: TGCGCCAGCAGCCCTAGGGACAGTTATTCACCCCTCCACTTT. V gene TRBV5-1 combines with J gene TRBJ1-6, with TRBD1 matching over 7 bases. Germline CDR1 is SGHRS and CDR2 is YFSETQ. This CDR3 has 14 residues. Losses at the gene ends were 4 bases for V and 8 bases for J; bases not matched to a gene: 6.

This clone has just one count. V and J are TRBV3-1 (or the pseudogene TRBV3-2) and TRBJ2-3; D is uncertain. V lost 5 bases to trimming and J lost 0 bases, with 12 bases between them. This CDR3 has 15 amino acids. Germline V CDR1 and CDR2: LGHDT, YNNKEL (reference sequence). The CDR3, as DNA: TGTGCCAGCAGCTCTACCAAAAGTAGCACAGATACGCAGTATTTT. It is translated as CASSSTKSSTDTQYF.

The chain links TRBV4-3 to TRBJ1-2, with D possibly matching TRBD1 (5 bases). From germline, CDR1 is LGHNA and CDR2 YSLEER. V was trimmed by 0 bases and J by 8 bases, leaving 7 bases between them. The CDR3 sequence is 12 residues long. The CDR3 DNA sequence: TGCGCCAGCAGCCAAGAGGGGCGGGGCTACACCTTC. Protein sequence: CASSQEGRGYTF.

The V call is TRBV15, the J call TRBJ2-7; the match to TRBD2 covers 8 bases. Germline V lookup: CDR1 LNHNV, CDR2 YYDKDF (reference sequence). This CDR3 comprises 16 residues. The ends lost 5 bases at V and 4 bases at J; junction bases unmatched: 13. The CDR3 DNA follows: TGTGCCACCAGCGGAATACTAGCGGCCCAGGGGTACGAGCAGTACTTC. This sequence encodes CATSGILAAQGYEQYF.

The chain employs TRBV4-1 and TRBJ1-1; unclear D gene. CDR3 length: 15 residues. The V end lost 0 bases, the J end lost 0 bases, and 8 bases lay between the germline ends. The germline V gene encodes CDR1 MGHRA and CDR2 YSYEKL. This CDR3 is CASSQDEGMNTEAFF. In DNA form, the CDR3 reads TGCGCCAGCAGCCAAGATGAAGGAATGAACACTGAAGCTTTCTTT.

V gene TRBV28 combines with J gene TRBJ2-1; D is possibly TRBD1 or TRBD2 (6 bases each). Deletions cut 6 bases from V and 0 bases from J, with 24 bases between. The CDR3 contains 19 residues. Germline CDR1 MDHEN, CDR2 SYDVKM. The CDR3: CASRGASNRAGSSYNEQFF. CDR3 nucleotides: TGTGCCAGCAGAGGGGCGTCAAACAGGGCGGGAAGCTCCTACAATGAGCAGTTCTTC.

The rearrangement joins TRBV13 to TRBJ1-1; 7 bases match TRBD1. After removal of 3 bases from V and 1 base from J, the junction contained 2 bases not matched to a gene. The V gene's germline CDR1 is PRHDT and CDR2 FYEKMQ (reference sequence). This CDR3 region has 14 residues. This chain's CDR3 is CASSFGTANTEAFF. CDR3 in DNA: TGTGCCAGCAGCTTTGGGACAGCGAACACTGAAGCTTTCTTT.

This rearrangement joins TRBV4-3 to TRBJ2-3; 8 bases line up with TRBD1. Per germline, CDR1 LGHNA and CDR2 YSLEER. Trimming at V came to 0 bases and at J to 9 bases, leaving 8 bases not matched to a gene. The CDR3 has 15 residues. The CDR3 DNA is TGCGCCAGCAGCCAAGAGCACAGACAGGGGAGGACGCAGTATTTT. It specifies CASSQEHRQGRTQYF.

The chain links TRBV7-8 to TRBJ1-1, with D possibly being TRBD1 (5 bases). Trimming shortened V by 1 base and J by 0 bases, and 15 bases separated the two germline ends. The length of the CDR3 is 17 residues. Germline V lookup: CDR1 SGHVS, CDR2 FQNEAQ. Here the CDR3 reads CASSLGGIRLMNTEAFF. The CDR3 DNA follows: TGTGCCAGCAGCTTAGGGGGGATCAGGCTAATGAACACTGAAGCTTTCTTT.

The rearrangement uses TRBV28 and TRBJ1-4; 7 bases are a match to TRBD1. The V gene end was trimmed by 2 bases and the J gene end by 3 bases; junction bases not matched to a gene: 0. The CDR3 runs to 14 residues. Germline CDR1 reads MDHEN; CDR2 reads SYDVKM. The chain's CDR3 is CASSLGQANEKLFF. In DNA, the CDR3 is TGTGCCAGCAGTTTAGGACAGGCTAATGAAAAACTGTTTTTT.

This rearrangement joins TRBV27 to TRBJ2-7; possible D gene TRBD2, 5 bases. Trimming removed 2 bases from V and 3 bases from J, with 14 bases in between. Germline-derived CDR1 and CDR2 are MNHEY and SMNVEV (reference sequence). The CDR3 covers 15 residues. CDR3 protein: CASSLEAGGYYEQYF. The CDR3 bases are TGTGCCAGCAGTTTAGAGGCCGGCGGGTACTACGAGCAGTACTTC.

The chain employs TRBV18 and TRBJ1-5, with TRBD1 identical over 9 bases. This CDR3 comprises 16 residues. J was trimmed by 3 bases and V by 0 bases; bases with no gene match: 3. Germline V CDR1 and CDR2: KGHSH, LQKENI. The CDR3 DNA reads as TGTGCCAGCTCACCACCCCGGACAGGGGACAATCAGCCCCAGCATTTT. It specifies CASSPPRTGDNQPQHF.

This chain joins TRBV9 and TRBJ2-7; D ambiguous. The CDR3 is 15 amino acids. Germline CDR1 and CDR2: SGDLS and YYNGEE. V dropped 3 bases and J dropped 5 bases, with 18 bases sitting between them. The CDR3 protein is CASSAGSIRAHEQYF. The DNA for the CDR3 is TGTGCCAGCAGCGCGGGCTCCATAAGGGCCCACGAGCAGTACTTC.

This chain uses TRBV6-5 with TRBJ1-1, with 7 bases aligning to TRBD1. V dropped 0 bases and J dropped 6; count of bases not matched to a gene: 7. CDR1 MNHEY and CDR2 SVGAGI come from the germline V gene. The length of the CDR3 is 15 residues. The CDR3 sequence: CASSYSGRGSAEAFF. CDR3 bases: TGTGCCAGCAGTTACTCGGGCAGGGGGAGCGCTGAAGCTTTCTTT.

Only a few counts were recorded for this clone. The V gene is TRBV9, the J gene TRBJ1-2, with a tentative D call TRBD1 (5 bases). The CDR3 consists of 15 residues. V was trimmed by 0 bases and J by 3 bases, leaving 12 bases between them. Looked up from germline, CDR1 is SGDLS and CDR2 is YYNGEE. The CDR3 coding sequence is TGTGCCAGCAGCGTAGACGGGACGTTAGACTATGGCTACACCTTC. Translation: CASSVDGTLDYGYTF.

V is TRBV5-4 and J is TRBJ2-7, with D perhaps TRBD2 (5 bases). The CDR3 length is 12 residues. Per germline, CDR1 SGHNT and CDR2 YYREEE (reference sequence). V was trimmed by 3 bases and J by 3 bases, leaving 7 bases between them. The CDR3 DNA is TGTGCCAGCAGCTACGGGGACTACGAGCAGTACTTC. Translating gives CASSYGDYEQYF.

V usage is TRBV3-1 (or the pseudogene TRBV3-2) and J usage is TRBJ2-3; 12 nucleotides match TRBD2. The CDR3 extends over 16 amino acids. V trimming: 4 bases; J trimming: 6 bases; junction bases outside the gene matches: 8. CDR1 LGHDT and CDR2 YNNKEL come from the germline V gene (reference sequence). Here the CDR3 reads CASSPQLAGGSDTQYF. DNA for the CDR3: TGTGCCAGCAGCCCACAACTAGCGGGGGGTTCTGATACGCAGTATTTT.